This TCR beta chain was sequenced in a study of blood T cells in healthy people across ages (dated by TCRdb to the mid-2010s). Regarding the complete study: Template switching captured roughly one uniquely barcoded TCR beta cDNA molecule per two T cells in model experiments. To track age-related changes in TCR beta repertoire diversity, the study relied on deep sequencing normalized with unique cDNA molecular identifiers. Using the same blood draw, the study looked at two additional independent replicas of 1 million unique cDNA reads for two donors, one aged 18 to 29 and the other aged 80 or older. Four age groups were formed from the donors: young (average 16 years), middle-aged (more than 35), aged (approximately 60) and long-lived (about 75). To avoid experimental bias, donors of different ages were distributed randomly across sequencing lanes. Paper-wide results and their limitations: The percentage of naive T cells measured by flow cytometry correlated strongly with observed TCR beta diversity. The CMV infection status of donors was not known, potentially confounding age-related changes in expanded clonotypes. Conclusive comparison of naive and antigen-experienced compartments was prevented by the profiling of bulk unsorted PBMCs. Total diversity estimates from one million sequenced T cells were considered lower bounds and underestimates. The long-lived group showed more naive CD4+ T cells, fewer expanded clones and increased TCR diversity than the aged group, suggesting age selection. Observed TCR beta diversity per million T cells fell roughly linearly with age, and a significant reduction was already apparent by age around 39.

The library came from 5' RACE. Sequenced using an Illumina HiSeq 2500. A second PCR of roughly 6 to 12 cycles was performed with a sample-barcoded 5' primer and a J-beta primer mix. A unique molecular identifier was introduced onto each TCR beta cDNA molecule by a template-switch 5' adaptor carrying 12 random nucleotides. Each sample yielded at least 3 million CDR3-containing paired-end reads. All of the RNA was converted into first-strand cDNA using the Mint cDNA synthesis kit, with a TRBC-specific oligonucleotide serving as the primer. All cDNA was treated with uracil-DNA glycosylase and then went through a first 18-cycle PCR with the universal primers M1SS and BC2_uni_R. Per the original workflow: Normalization of each sample was performed by random selection of 1 million high-quality reads, each carrying a distinct molecular identifier. Instead of being binned into consensus sequences, reads with shared molecular identifiers were discarded. MiTCR, run with a Q25 quality threshold and the strictest error-elimination algorithm, handled CDR3 identification, clonotype clustering and error correction. A nonparametric unseen species model using Euler transformation provided a lower-bound estimate of total TCR beta diversity. The public sequencing data were trimmed at Q25 with fastp and processed into clonotypes with MiXCR by TCRdb, which kept only in-frame beta chains. Here each entry gathers all rows of one CDR3 protein and keeps the most common genes and DNA. In this record, the V and J calls reflect TCRdb's handling and not the investigators' own analysis. The sample table contains hundreds of thousands of distinct CDR3 sequences; only one count was recorded for about 21% of them. The ten largest clones represent 3% to 4.5% of the sample.

Donors were approximately 42 systemically healthy Caucasian individuals from Russia aged 6 to 90 years. Around 9.7 milliliters of peripheral blood were collected from each donor into EDTA-treated Vacutainer tubes. Ficoll-Paque density-gradient centrifugation was used to isolate PBMCs, with at least 7 million per sample. Total RNA was extracted from PBMCs with Trizol reagent, with at least 6 micrograms obtained per sample. Naive CD45RAhigh/CD27high T cell percentages were measured by flow cytometry on a PBMC aliquot from every donor. Concerning this clonotype itself: Its antigen remains undetermined. Within one base of it there is no much larger clone, and no base qualities were kept.

The CDR3 runs 13 residues from the cysteine to the phenylalanine. Just the 39-base CDR3 DNA is kept, in frame starting at base 1. The germline V gene supplies CDR1 KGHSH and CDR2 LQKENI. The V and J genes are TRBV18 and TRBJ2-5, with 9 bases in between that match TRBD2. The DNA end is a closer match to TRBJ2-1, so the J assignment may be wrong. Sequenced: blood. The TCR comes from an older man in good health. The DNA is as follows: TGTGCCAGCTCACAGCCTAGCGGGACGGAGCAGTTCTTC. This translates into CASSQPSGTEQFF.